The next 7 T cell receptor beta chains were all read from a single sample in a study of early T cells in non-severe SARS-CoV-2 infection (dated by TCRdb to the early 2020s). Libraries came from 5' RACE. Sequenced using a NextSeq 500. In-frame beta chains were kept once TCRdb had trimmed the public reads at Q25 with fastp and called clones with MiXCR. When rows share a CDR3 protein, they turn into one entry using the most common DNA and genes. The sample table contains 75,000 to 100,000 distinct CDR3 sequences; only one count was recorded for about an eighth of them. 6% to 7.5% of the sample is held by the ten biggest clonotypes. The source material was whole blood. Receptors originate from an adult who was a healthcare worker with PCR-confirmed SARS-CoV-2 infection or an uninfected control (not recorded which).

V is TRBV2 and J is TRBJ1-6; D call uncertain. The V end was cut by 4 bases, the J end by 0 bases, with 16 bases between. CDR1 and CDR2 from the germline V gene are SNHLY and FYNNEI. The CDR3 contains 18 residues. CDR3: CASSASRLTSSYNSPLHF. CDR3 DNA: TGTGCCAGCAGTGCTAGTCGGCTTACGAGCTCCTATAATTCACCCCTCCACTTT.

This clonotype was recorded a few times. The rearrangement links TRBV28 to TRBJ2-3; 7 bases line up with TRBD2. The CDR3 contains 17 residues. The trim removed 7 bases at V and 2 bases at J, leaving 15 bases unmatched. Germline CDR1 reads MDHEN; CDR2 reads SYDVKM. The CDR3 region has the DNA TGTGCCAGCAATATCGGGAGGAGACAGAAAGACACAGATACGCAGTATTTT. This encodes CASNIGRRQKDTDTQYF. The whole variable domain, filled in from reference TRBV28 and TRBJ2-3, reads DVKVTQSSRYLVKRTGEKVFLECVQDMDHENMFWYRQDPGLGLRLIYFSYDVKMKEKGDIPEGYSVSREKKERFSLILESASTNQTSMYLCASNIGRRQKDTDTQYFGPGTRLTVL.

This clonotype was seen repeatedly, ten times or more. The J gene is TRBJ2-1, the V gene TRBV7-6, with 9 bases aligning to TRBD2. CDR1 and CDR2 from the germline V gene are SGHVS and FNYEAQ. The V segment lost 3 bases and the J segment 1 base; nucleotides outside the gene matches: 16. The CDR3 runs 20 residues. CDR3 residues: CASSLTPSEMTSGSYNEQFF. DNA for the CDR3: TGTGCCAGCAGCTTGACTCCTTCGGAGATGACTAGCGGTTCCTACAATGAGCAGTTCTTC.

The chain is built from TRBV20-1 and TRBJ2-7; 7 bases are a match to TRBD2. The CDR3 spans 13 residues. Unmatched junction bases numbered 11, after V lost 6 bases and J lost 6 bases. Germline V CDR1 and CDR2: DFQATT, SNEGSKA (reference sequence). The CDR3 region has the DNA TGCAGTGCACCGTTAGCGGGCGGCGGCGAGCAGTACTTC. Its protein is CSAPLAGGGEQYF.

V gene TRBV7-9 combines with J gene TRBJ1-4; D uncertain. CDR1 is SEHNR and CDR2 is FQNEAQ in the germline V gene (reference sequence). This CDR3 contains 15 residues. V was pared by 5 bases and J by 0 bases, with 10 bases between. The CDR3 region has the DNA TGTGCCAGCAGCCTCAGCCCTGCAACTAATGAAAAACTGTTTTTT. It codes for CASSLSPATNEKLFF.

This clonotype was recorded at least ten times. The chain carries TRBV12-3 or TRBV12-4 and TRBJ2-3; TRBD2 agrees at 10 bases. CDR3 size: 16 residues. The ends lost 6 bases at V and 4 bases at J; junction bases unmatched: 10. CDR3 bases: TGTGCCAGCAGCGGCTCTCTAGCGGGAGAGGCAGATACGCAGTATTTT. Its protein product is CASSGSLAGEADTQYF.

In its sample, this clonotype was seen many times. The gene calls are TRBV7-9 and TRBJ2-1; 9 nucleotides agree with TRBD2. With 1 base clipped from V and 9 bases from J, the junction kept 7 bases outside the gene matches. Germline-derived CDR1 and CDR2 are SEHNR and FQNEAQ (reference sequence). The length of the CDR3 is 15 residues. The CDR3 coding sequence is TGTGCCAGCAGCTTAGTTAGCGGGAGCCTTACTGAGCAGTTCTTC. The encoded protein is CASSLVSGSLTEQFF.